These T cell receptor beta chains were read from a single sample in a study of blood T cell repertoires in COVID-19. Assay: immunoSEQ multiplex PCR; the TCRdb copy retains only in-frame clones and omits some. The sample has about 74,000 clones, roughly 81% seen once. The material sequenced was peripheral blood. Source of these receptors: a man aged 65 to 85 with acute or convalescent COVID-19. The conserved cysteine and the conserved F or W are not part of the CDR3 here. The size of a clone is reported for some rows only, either as once, few or many, or as a class for expanded clones.

clone_size: NA; v_call: TRBV27; j_call: TRBJ2-7; cdr3_aa: ASSLFSSYEQY
clone_size: NA; v_call: TRBV7-9; j_call: TRBJ2-2; cdr3_aa: ASSIGQAATGELF
clone_size: NA; v_call: TRBV5-6; j_call: TRBJ1-5; cdr3_aa: ASSLGQVHQPQH
clone_size: NA; v_call: TRBV6-5; j_call: TRBJ1-2; cdr3_aa: ASSPGEAYGYT
clone_size: NA; v_call: TRBV6-2/TRBV6-3; j_call: TRBJ2-1; cdr3_aa: ASSYSTRDEQF
clone_size: few; v_call: TRBV6-6; j_call: TRBJ2-2; cdr3_aa: ASRQGAGELF
clone_size: NA; v_call: TRBV3-1/TRBV3-2; j_call: TRBJ2-2; cdr3_aa: ASSQGLAGVTGELF
clone_size: NA; v_call: TRBV19; j_call: TRBJ1-5; cdr3_aa: ASSPGGKFSQPQH
clone_size: NA; v_call: TRBV29-1; j_call: TRBJ2-5; cdr3_aa: SVVASVWGETQY
clone_size: NA; v_call: TRBV7-8; j_call: TRBJ1-6; cdr3_aa: ASSLAAGAFWPLH
clone_size: NA; v_call: TRBV10-3; j_call: TRBJ2-2; cdr3_aa: AISGSSGVTRTGELF
clone_size: few; v_call: TRBV9; j_call: TRBJ2-1; cdr3_aa: ASSVAITGTGRNEQF
clone_size: NA; v_call: TRBV7-2; j_call: TRBJ1-4; cdr3_aa: ASSDRQGGWENEKLF
clone_size: NA; v_call: TRBV5-1; j_call: TRBJ2-2; cdr3_aa: ASSAKQKLNTGELF
clone_size: NA; v_call: TRBV7-2; j_call: TRBJ2-7; cdr3_aa: ASSRDRSSYEQY
clone_size: NA; v_call: TRBV5-1; j_call: TRBJ2-7; cdr3_aa: ASSHSLAGGPSEQY
clone_size: NA; v_call: TRBV6-5; j_call: TRBJ2-2; cdr3_aa: ASLPTILNTGELF
clone_size: NA; v_call: TRBV5-1; j_call: TRBJ2-1; cdr3_aa: ASSLGLAGVDEQF
clone_size: NA; v_call: TRBV19; j_call: TRBJ1-6; cdr3_aa: ASRGQLGSPLH
clone_size: NA; v_call: TRBV7-2; j_call: TRBJ2-5; cdr3_aa: ASSLGVALQETQY
clone_size: NA; v_call: TRBV27; j_call: TRBJ2-7; cdr3_aa: ASRSGNYYEQY